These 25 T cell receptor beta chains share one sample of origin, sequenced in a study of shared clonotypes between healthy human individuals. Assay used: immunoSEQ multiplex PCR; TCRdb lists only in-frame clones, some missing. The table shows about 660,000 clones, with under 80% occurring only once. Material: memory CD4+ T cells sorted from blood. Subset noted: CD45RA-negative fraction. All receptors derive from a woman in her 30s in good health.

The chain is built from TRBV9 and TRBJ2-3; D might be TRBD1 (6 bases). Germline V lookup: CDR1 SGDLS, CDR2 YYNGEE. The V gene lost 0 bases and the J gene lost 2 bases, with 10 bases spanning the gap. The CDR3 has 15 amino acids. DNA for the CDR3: TGTGCCAGCAGCGTAGTTACAGGGCTCACAGATACGCAGTATTTT. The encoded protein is CASSVVTGLTDTQYF.

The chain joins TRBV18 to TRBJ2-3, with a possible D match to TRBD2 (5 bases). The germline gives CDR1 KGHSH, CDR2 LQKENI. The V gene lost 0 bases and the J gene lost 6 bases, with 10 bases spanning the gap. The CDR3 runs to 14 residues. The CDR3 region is CASSPPYRGDTQYF. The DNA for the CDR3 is TGTGCCAGCTCACCACCTTATCGAGGGGATACGCAGTATTTT. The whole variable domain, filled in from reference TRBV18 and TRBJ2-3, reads NAGVMQNPRHLVRRRGQEARLRCSPMKGHSHVYWYRQLPEEGLKFMVYLQKENIIDESGMPKERFSAEFPKEGPSILRIQQVVRGDSAAYFCASSPPYRGDTQYFGPGTRLTVL.

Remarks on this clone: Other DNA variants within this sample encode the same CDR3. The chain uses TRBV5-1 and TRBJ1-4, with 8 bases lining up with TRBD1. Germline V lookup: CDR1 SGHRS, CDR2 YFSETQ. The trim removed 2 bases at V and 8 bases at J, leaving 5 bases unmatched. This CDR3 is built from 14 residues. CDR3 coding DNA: TGCGCCAGCAGCTTAGGACAGGGAGGGGAAAAACTGTTTTTT. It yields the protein CASSLGQGGEKLFF.

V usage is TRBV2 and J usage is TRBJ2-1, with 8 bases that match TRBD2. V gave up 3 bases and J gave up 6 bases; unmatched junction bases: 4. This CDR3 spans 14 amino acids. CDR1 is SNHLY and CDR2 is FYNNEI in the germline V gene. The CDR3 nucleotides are TGTGCCAGCAGTGAGTTGCTAGCGGGCAATGAGCAGTTCTTC. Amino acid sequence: CASSELLAGNEQFF.

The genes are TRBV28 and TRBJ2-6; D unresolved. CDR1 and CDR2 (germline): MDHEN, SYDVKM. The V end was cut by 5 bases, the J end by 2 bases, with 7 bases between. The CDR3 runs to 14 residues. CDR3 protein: CASSVSAGANVLTF. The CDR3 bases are TGTGCCAGCAGTGTTTCGGCTGGGGCCAACGTCCTGACTTTC.

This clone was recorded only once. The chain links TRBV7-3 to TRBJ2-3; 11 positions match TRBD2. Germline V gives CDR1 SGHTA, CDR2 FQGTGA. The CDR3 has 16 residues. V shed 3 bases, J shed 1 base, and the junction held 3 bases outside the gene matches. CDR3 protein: CASSLRLAGRTDTQYF. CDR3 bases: TGTGCCAGCAGCTTGCGACTAGCGGGGCGCACAGATACGCAGTATTTT.

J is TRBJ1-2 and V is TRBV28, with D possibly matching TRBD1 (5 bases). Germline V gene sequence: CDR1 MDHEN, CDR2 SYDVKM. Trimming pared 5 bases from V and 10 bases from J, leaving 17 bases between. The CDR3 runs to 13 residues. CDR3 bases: TGTGCCAGCAGTGCCTCCGGGACCCAAGACTACACCTTC. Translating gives CASSASGTQDYTF.

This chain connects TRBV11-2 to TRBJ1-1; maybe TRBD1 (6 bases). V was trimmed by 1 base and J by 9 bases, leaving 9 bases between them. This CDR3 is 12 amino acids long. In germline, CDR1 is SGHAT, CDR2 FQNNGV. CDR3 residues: CASSLATGKAFF. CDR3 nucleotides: TGTGCCAGCAGCTTAGCTACAGGGAAAGCTTTCTTT.

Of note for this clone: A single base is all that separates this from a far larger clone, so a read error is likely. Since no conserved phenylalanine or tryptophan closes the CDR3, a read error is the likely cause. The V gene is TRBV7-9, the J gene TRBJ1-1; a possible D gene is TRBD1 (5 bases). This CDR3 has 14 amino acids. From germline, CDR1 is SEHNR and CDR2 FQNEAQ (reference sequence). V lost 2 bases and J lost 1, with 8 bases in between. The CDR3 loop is CASSLQGGNTEAFL. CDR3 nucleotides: TGTGCCAGCAGCTTACAGGGCGGGAACACTGAAGCTTTCCTT.

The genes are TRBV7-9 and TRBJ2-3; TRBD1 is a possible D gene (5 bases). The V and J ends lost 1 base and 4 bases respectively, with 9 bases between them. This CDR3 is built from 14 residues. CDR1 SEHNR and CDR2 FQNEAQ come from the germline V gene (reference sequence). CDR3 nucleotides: TGTGCCAGCAGCTTAGTCCAGGGATCAGATACGCAGTATTTT. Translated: CASSLVQGSDTQYF.

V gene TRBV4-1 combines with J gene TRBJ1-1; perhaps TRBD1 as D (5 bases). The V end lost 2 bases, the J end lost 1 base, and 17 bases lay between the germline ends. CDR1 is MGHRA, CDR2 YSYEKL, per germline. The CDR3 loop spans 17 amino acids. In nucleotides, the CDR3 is TGCGCCAGCAGCCAAACTCCCGGGACTGAAGGGAACACTGAAGCTTTCTTT. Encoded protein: CASSQTPGTEGNTEAFF.

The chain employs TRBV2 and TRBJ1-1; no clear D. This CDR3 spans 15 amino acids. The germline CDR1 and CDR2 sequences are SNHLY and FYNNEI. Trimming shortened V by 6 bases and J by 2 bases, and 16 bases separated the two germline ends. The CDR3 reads CASRELLQRNTEAFF. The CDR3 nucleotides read TGTGCCAGCAGGGAACTTTTACAGAGAAACACTGAAGCTTTCTTT.

CDR3 protein: CSFRRGGETQYF. The CDR3 DNA reads TGCAGCTTTCGACGGGGCGGGGAGACCCAGTACTTC. The chain combines TRBV29-1 with TRBJ2-5; D may correspond to TRBD1 or TRBD2 (5 bases each). V was trimmed by 8 bases and J by 5 bases, leaving 15 bases between them. CDR1 is SQVTM and CDR2 is ANQGSEA in the germline V gene. The CDR3 spans 12 residues.

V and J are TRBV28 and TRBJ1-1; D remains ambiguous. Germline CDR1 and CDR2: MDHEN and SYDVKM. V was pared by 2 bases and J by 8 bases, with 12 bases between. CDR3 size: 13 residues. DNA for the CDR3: TGTGCCAGCAGTTTACCCAGTATATCGGAAGCTTTCTTT. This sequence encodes CASSLPSISEAFF.

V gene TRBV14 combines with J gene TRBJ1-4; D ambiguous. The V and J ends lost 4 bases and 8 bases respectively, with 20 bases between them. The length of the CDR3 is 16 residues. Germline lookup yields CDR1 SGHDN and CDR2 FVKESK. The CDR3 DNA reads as TGTGCCAGCAGCCCCGTTGGTAAAGGGAGCCGGGAAAAACTGTTTTTT. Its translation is CASSPVGKGSREKLFF.

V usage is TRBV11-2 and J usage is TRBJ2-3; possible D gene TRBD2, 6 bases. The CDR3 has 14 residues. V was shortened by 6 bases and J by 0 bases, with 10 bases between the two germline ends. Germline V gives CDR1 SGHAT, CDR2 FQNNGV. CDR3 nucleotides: TGTGCCAGCAGACCGAGCGGGAGCACAGATACGCAGTATTTT. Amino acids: CASRPSGSTDTQYF.

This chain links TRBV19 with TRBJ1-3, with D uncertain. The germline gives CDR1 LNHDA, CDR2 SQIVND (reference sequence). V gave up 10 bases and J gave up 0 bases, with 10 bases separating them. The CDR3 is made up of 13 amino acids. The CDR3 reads CATNTNSGNTIYF. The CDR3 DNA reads TGTGCCACCAACACCAACTCTGGAAACACCATATATTTT.

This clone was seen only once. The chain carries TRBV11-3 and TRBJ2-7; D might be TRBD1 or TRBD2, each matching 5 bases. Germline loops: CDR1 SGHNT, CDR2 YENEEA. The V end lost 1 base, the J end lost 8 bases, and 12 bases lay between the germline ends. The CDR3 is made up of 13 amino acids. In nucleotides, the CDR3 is TGTGCCAGCAGCTTAGGAAGGGACGGGAAGCAGTACTTC. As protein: CASSLGRDGKQYF. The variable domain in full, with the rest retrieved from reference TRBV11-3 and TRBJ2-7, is EAGVVQSPRYKIIEKKQPVAFWCNPISGHNTLYWYLQNLGQGPELLIRYENEEAVDDSQLPKDRFSAERLKGVDSTLKIQPAELGDSAVYLCASSLGRDGKQYFGPGTRLTVT.

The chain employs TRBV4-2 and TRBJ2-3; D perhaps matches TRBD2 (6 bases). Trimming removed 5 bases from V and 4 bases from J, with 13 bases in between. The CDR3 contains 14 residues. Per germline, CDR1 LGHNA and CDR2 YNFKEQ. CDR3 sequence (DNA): TGTGCCAGCAGCAGGGGCGGGAAATCAGATACGCAGTATTTT. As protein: CASSRGGKSDTQYF.

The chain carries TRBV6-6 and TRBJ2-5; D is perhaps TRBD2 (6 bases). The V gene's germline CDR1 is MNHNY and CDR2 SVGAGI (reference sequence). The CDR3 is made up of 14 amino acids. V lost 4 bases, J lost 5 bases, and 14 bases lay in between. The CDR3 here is CASSFSGVEETQYF. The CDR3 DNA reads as TGTGCCAGCAGTTTTTCGGGGGTTGAGGAGACCCAGTACTTC.

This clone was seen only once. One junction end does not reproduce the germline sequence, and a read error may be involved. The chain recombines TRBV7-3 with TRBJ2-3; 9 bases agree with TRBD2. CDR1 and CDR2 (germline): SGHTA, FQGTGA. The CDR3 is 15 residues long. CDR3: CASSLRGTSRDTQYF. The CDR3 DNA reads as TGTGCCAGCAGCCTAAGGGGGACTAGCAGAGATACGCAGTATTTT.

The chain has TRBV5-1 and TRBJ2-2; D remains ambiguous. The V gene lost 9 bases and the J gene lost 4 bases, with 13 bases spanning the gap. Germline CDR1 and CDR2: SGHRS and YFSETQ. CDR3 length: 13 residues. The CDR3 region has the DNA TGCGCCACCAAAGCAGCAGGCACCGGGGAGCTGTTTTTT. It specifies CATKAAGTGELFF. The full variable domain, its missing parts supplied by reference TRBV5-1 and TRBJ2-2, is KAGVTQTPRYLIKTRGQQVTLSCSPISGHRSVSWYQQTPGQGLQFLFEYFSETQRNKGNFPGRFSGRQFSNSRSEMNVSTLELGDSALYLCATKAAGTGELFFGEGSRLTVL.

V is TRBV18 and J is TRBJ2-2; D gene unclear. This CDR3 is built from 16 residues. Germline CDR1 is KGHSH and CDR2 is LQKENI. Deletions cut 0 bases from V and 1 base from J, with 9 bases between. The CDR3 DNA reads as TGTGCCAGCTCACCACCTTGGCAGATGAACACCGGGGAGCTGTTTTTT. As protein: CASSPPWQMNTGELFF.

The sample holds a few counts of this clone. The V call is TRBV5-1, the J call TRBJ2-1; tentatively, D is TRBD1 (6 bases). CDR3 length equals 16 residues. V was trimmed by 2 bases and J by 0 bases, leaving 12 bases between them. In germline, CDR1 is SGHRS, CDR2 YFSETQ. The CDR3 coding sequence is TGCGCCAGCAGCTTTAGGGGGTCAGGCTCCTACAATGAGCAGTTCTTC. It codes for CASSFRGSGSYNEQFF.

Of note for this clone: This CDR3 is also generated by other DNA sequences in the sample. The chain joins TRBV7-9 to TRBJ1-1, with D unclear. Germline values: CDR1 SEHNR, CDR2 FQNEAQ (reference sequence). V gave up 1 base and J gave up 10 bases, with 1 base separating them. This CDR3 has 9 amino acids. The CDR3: CASSLGAFF. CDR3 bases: TGTGCCAGCAGCTTAGGAGCTTTCTTT. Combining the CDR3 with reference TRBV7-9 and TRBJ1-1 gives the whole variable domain DTGVSQNPRHKITKRGQNVTFRCDPISEHNRLYWYRQTLGQGPEFLTYFQNEAQLEKSRLLSDRFSAERPKGSFSTLEIQRTEQGDSAMYLCASSLGAFFGQGTRLTVV.